This TCR beta chain was retrieved from a study of precursors of human CD4 cytotoxic T cells (dated by TCRdb to 2017 to 2018). Notes on the research overall: In total, CD4+ memory subsets from 15 or so donors went into the bulk TCR-seq analysis. TCR-seq analysis of more than 13 donors yielded TCRalpha and TCRbeta chain sequences (table S7). The investigation overall reported the following: Some bulk TCR-seq comparisons included only about 95% of the 14 donors, suggesting not every subset was available for every donor. The limitation that the direction of differentiation between precursor and effector cells cannot be definitively established by a human observational design was noted by the authors. More restricted TCR repertoires, with lower diversity and more expanded clonotypes, were shown by IL-7Rhigh and IL-7R- TEMRA subsets than by TCM and TEM subsets. A bigger share of IL-7Rhigh TEMRA clonotypes consisted of expanded effector clonotypes than was the case for TEM or TCM clonotypes.

The run used an Illumina MiSeq. The original pipeline was this. Repertoire diversity was measured with the Shannon-Wiener index computed in VDJtools. TCRbeta clonotypes with a clonotype frequency of at least 3 were defined as expanded. The public reads were reprocessed in TCRdb via fastp at Q25 and MiXCR, keeping in-frame beta chains. Entries that share a CDR3 protein sequence are merged under the most common genes and DNA. What appears here as the V and J calls and clone size reflects TCRdb's work, not the paper's. The sample includes fewer than 700 distinct CDR3 sequences, with approximately 14% observed a single time. The ten largest clonotypes hold around 10% of the sample. The table lists this clonotype with a few counts. Its antigen remains undetermined. The input lacks base qualities; no much larger clone sits a single base away. To test for a precursor-effector relationship among CD4 cytotoxic T cells, four sorted CD4+ memory subsets (TCM, TEM, IL-7Rhigh TEMRA, IL-7R- TEMRA) underwent bulk UMI-based TCR sequencing. Cells were obtained from peripheral blood mononuclear cells that had been isolated from human blood.

Trimming costs V 2 bases and J 8 bases, and their ends lie 14 bases apart. From its cysteine to its phenylalanine, the CDR3 spans 14 amino acids. The DNA shown is the 42-base CDR3, in frame from base 1. Sequences SGHRS (CDR1) and YFSETQ (CDR2) are obtained from the germline V gene. The receptor chain draws on TRBV5-1 and TRBJ2-1; the D gene is perhaps TRBD2, on 7 matching bases. This TCR was recovered from a human donor in good health. Sequenced sample: memory CD4+ T cells from blood (PBMCs). The DNA reads TGCGCCAGCAGCTTTGGGGGGGCAGGGGATGAGCAGTTCTTC. This translates into CASSFGGAGDEQFF.